The clone carrying this T cell receptor beta chain was seen just once. The table came from immunoSEQ multiplex PCR; TCRdb's copy has only in-frame clones and leaves some out. The profile covers 2 million to 2.5 million clones, with just over 90% appearing a single time and more than 1.5% taken by the ten largest. This entry belongs to a study of shared clonotypes between healthy human individuals. Terminally differentiated effector memory CD45RA+ cells were excluded by CCR7 positive selection of CD45RO-negative cells. The germline CDR1 and CDR2 sequences are SGDLS and YYNGEE. The CDR3 extends over 18 amino acids. The ends were cut back, 4 bases at V and 0 bases at J, with 17 bases in the middle.

The chain employs TRBV9 and TRBJ2-6; D perhaps matches TRBD1 (5 bases). The sample consisted of naive CD8+ T cells from PBMCs. The sequence was obtained from a man aged 18-30 years in good health. Some clones in this sample may be carry-over from other donors' samples. DNA for the CDR3: TGTGCCAGCAGCTCCCGTAGACAGTGGAGCTCTGGGGCCAACGTCCTGACTTTC. This encodes CASSSRRQWSSGANVLTF.